Below are 23 T cell receptor beta chains sequenced from a single sample in a study of T-cell reconstitution after alpha-beta-depleted transplantation in children. TCRbeta library preparation incorporated unique molecular identifiers. TCRdb independently ran MiXCR on the PCR reads; one entry per CDR3 protein. This table holds hundreds of thousands of distinct CDR3 sequences, about an eighth found once. The input for sequencing was PBMCs, taken from the stem cell graft. These receptors were collected from a human donor who donated a stem cell graft to a child with Fanconi anemia.

The sample holds many counts of this clonotype. The V gene is TRBV5-1, the J gene TRBJ2-2; D call uncertain. V lost 1 base and J 0 bases, leaving 10 bases between the germline ends. The CDR3 sequence is 16 residues long. Per germline, CDR1 SGHRS and CDR2 YFSETQ. The CDR3 sequence is CASSLMYHTNTGELFF. The CDR3 nucleotides are TGCGCCAGCAGCTTGATGTATCATACGAACACCGGGGAGCTGTTTTTT.

The V and J genes are TRBV2 and TRBJ1-2, with a tentative D call TRBD1 (6 bases). CDR1 and CDR2 (germline): SNHLY, FYNNEI. Trimming cost V 5 bases and J 5 bases, with 12 bases left between them. CDR3 length: 13 amino acids. This CDR3 reads CASSRQVPYGYTF. The DNA for the CDR3 is TGTGCCAGCAGTAGACAGGTACCGTATGGCTACACCTTC. Full variable domain (rest looked up from reference TRBV2 and TRBJ1-2): EPEVTQTPSHQVTQMGQEVILRCVPISNHLYFYWYRQILGQKVEFLVSFYNNEISEKSEIFDDQFSVERPDGSNFTLKIRSTKLEDSAMYFCASSRQVPYGYTFGSGTRLTVV.

V usage is TRBV7-2 and J usage is TRBJ2-7, with D tentatively TRBD2 (7 bases). Trimming removed 1 base at V and 6 bases at J, with 13 bases between. Germline CDR1 and CDR2: SGHTA and FQGNSA. The CDR3 is 14 residues long. CDR3 region: CASSLGGGGGEQYF. The CDR3 DNA reads TGTGCCAGCAGCTTAGGGGGGGGAGGGGGCGAGCAGTACTTC.

This clonotype was seen many times. V gene TRBV18 combines with J gene TRBJ2-5, with D perhaps TRBD1 or TRBD2 (5 bases each). The V gene lost 8 bases and the J gene lost 1 base, with 20 bases spanning the gap. The CDR3 consists of 16 residues. The germline V gene has CDR1 KGHSH and CDR2 LQKENI. This CDR3 reads CASADRLGDGQETQYF. DNA for the CDR3: TGTGCCAGCGCTGACCGCCTCGGGGACGGCCAAGAGACCCAGTACTTC.

This clonotype was observed a handful of times. The V gene is TRBV6-1, the J gene TRBJ2-2; the D gene is possibly TRBD1 (6 bases). Trimming cost V 8 bases and J 1 base, with 14 bases left between them. The length of the CDR3 is 15 residues. Germline V gene data show CDR1 as MNHNS and CDR2 as SASEGT. CDR3 DNA: TGTGCCAGCGGCCCAACAGGGATGAACACCGGGGAGCTGTTTTTT. Protein: CASGPTGMNTGELFF.

The sample holds many counts of this clonotype. The chain employs TRBV10-3 and TRBJ2-6; 13 bases match TRBD2. This CDR3 spans 18 amino acids. The J segment lost 3 bases and the V segment lost 3 bases, leaving 5 bases of the junction unmatched. Germline CDR1 and CDR2: ENHRY and SYGVKD. The CDR3 protein is CAISDGLAGVNGANVLTF. CDR3 DNA: TGTGCCATCAGTGACGGACTAGCGGGGGTTAATGGGGCCAACGTCCTGACTTTC.

The J gene is TRBJ1-1, the V gene TRBV3-1, with 11 bases aligning to TRBD1. The ends lost 3 bases at V and 1 base at J; junction bases unmatched: 10. The CDR3 consists of 18 residues. Germline V lookup: CDR1 LGHDT, CDR2 YNNKEL (reference sequence). CDR3 nucleotide sequence: TGTGCCAGCAGCCAGAACTCCGGGACAGGGGGGAAGAACACTGAAGCTTTCTTT. It specifies CASSQNSGTGGKNTEAFF.

This clonotype has a count of ten or more. In DNA form, the CDR3 reads TGCGCCAGCAGCTCGCCACAGGGGATTAACACTGAAGCTTTCTTT. Its translation: CASSSPQGINTEAFF. V gene TRBV5-1 combines with J gene TRBJ1-1, with 7 bases fitting TRBD1. V was pared by 3 bases and J by 2 bases, with 7 bases of the junction left unmatched. The CDR3 is made up of 15 amino acids. CDR1 and CDR2 from the germline V gene are SGHRS and YFSETQ.

This clonotype occurred many times. The J gene is TRBJ2-5, the V gene TRBV12-3 or TRBV12-4; D may match TRBD1 or TRBD2 (5 bases each). The CDR3 totals 13 residues. V lost 2 bases to trimming and J lost 4 bases, with 8 bases between them. In DNA, the CDR3 is TGTGCCAGCAGTTTATCCGGGGCAGAGACCCAGTACTTC. It translates to CASSLSGAETQYF.

This clonotype was found many times. The chain combines TRBV4-3 with TRBJ1-2, with unresolved D. In germline, CDR1 is LGHNA, CDR2 YSLEER. This CDR3 has 15 amino acids. V lost 0 bases to trimming and J lost 8 bases, with 16 bases between them. CDR3 bases: TGCGCCAGCAGCCAAGATCTTACGGTTCTTGGAGGCTACACCTTC. Encoded protein: CASSQDLTVLGGYTF.

The chain employs TRBV11-2 and TRBJ1-4; D ambiguous. The CDR3 has 15 residues. Trimming took 1 base from V and 0 from J, leaving 6 bases between them. Germline CDR1 SGHAT, CDR2 FQNNGV. The chain's CDR3 is CASSLVPATNEKLFF. The CDR3 DNA is TGTGCCAGCAGCTTAGTCCCAGCAACTAATGAAAAACTGTTTTTT.

The CDR3 sequence is CASSRFTGQQPQHF. The DNA of the CDR3 is TGTGCCAGCAGTAGATTTACAGGCCAACAGCCCCAGCATTTT. This sequence joins TRBV6-1 and TRBJ1-5; possible D gene TRBD1, 5 bases. Per germline, CDR1 MNHNS and CDR2 SASEGT. CDR3 length: 14 amino acids. Trimming left V 5 bases short and J 7 bases short, with 15 bases between.

This clonotype was observed many times. The chain employs TRBV12-3 or TRBV12-4 and TRBJ1-4; 7 positions match TRBD1. The V gene end was trimmed by 6 bases and the J gene end by 8 bases; junction bases not matched to a gene: 9. This CDR3 comprises 14 residues. The CDR3 region is CASSLTGSWEKLFF. The CDR3 DNA follows: TGTGCCAGCAGCCTGACAGGGTCTTGGGAAAAACTGTTTTTT.

This clonotype was seen only a few times. The rearrangement links TRBV9 to TRBJ1-2; 9 positions agree with TRBD1. From germline, CDR1 is SGDLS and CDR2 YYNGEE. The ends lost 3 bases at V and 6 bases at J; junction bases unmatched: 0. This CDR3 contains 12 residues. CDR3: CASSGQGDGYTF. DNA of the CDR3: TGTGCCAGCAGCGGACAGGGGGATGGCTACACCTTC.

J is TRBJ2-5 and V is TRBV3-1; 9 nucleotides agree with TRBD2. V trimming: 1 base; J trimming: 2 bases; junction bases outside the gene matches: 5. The CDR3 is 16 residues long. In germline, CDR1 is LGHDT, CDR2 YNNKEL (reference sequence). CDR3 in DNA: TGTGCCAGCAGCCAAGTTTCAGCGGGGGGTCAAGAGACCCAGTACTTC. This encodes CASSQVSAGGQETQYF.

This clonotype was recorded at least ten times. The chain combines TRBV7-9 with TRBJ2-1, with TRBD1 identical over 7 bases. There are 15 residues in the CDR3. CDR1 is SEHNR, CDR2 FQNEAQ, per germline (reference sequence). V was clipped by 5 bases and J by 3 bases; unmatched bases: 7. CDR3 protein: CASSTSGTDYNEQFF. CDR3 DNA sequence: TGTGCCAGCAGCACTTCCGGGACAGACTACAATGAGCAGTTCTTC.

This clonotype has just a few counts. The rearrangement links TRBV20-1 to TRBJ1-3; D is ambiguous. The CDR3 extends over 13 amino acids. Trimming stripped 3 bases from V and 8 bases from J, with 14 bases between. Germline CDR1 DFQATT, CDR2 SNEGSKA (reference sequence). DNA for the CDR3: TGCAGTGCTAGTTCCGGGCTCGGGGACACCATATATTTT. It yields the protein CSASSGLGDTIYF.

Many counts were recorded for this clonotype. This chain connects TRBV28 to TRBJ2-3; D is undetermined. CDR3 length: 14 amino acids. The V and J ends lost 5 bases and 4 bases respectively, with 13 bases between them. CDR1 MDHEN and CDR2 SYDVKM come from the germline V gene. CDR3 nucleotides: TGTGCCAGCAGTATACCAGGTTTGGCAGATACGCAGTATTTT. Its translation is CASSIPGLADTQYF.

In its sample, this clonotype was seen once. J is TRBJ2-1 and V is TRBV3-1, with D possibly being TRBD2 (5 bases). In germline, CDR1 is LGHDT, CDR2 YNNKEL (reference sequence). The length of the CDR3 is 18 residues. Between the trimmed V and J ends, which lost 4 bases and 0 bases, there was a span of 19 bases. The CDR3, as DNA: TGTGCCAGCAGCCTAAGCCCTGGTAGCGTTATCTCCTACAATGAGCAGTTCTTC. Translation: CASSLSPGSVISYNEQFF.

This clonotype was seen a handful of times. The CDR3 sequence: CASSSAGQATGELFF. CDR3 in DNA: TGCGCCAGCAGCTCGGCGGGACAGGCCACCGGGGAGCTGTTTTTT. V usage is TRBV5-1 and J usage is TRBJ2-2, with TRBD1 identical over 8 bases. The V segment lost 3 bases and the J segment 4 bases; nucleotides outside the gene matches: 5. CDR1 and CDR2 (germline): SGHRS, YFSETQ. The CDR3 consists of 15 residues.

This clonotype was counted only a few times. The J gene is TRBJ2-1, the V gene TRBV6-1; D is perhaps TRBD1 or TRBD2 (5 bases each). CDR1 and CDR2 (germline): MNHNS, SASEGT. Deletions cut 5 bases from V and 0 bases from J, with 17 bases between. The length of the CDR3 is 17 residues. Here the CDR3 reads CASSPLGTEISYNEQFF. CDR3 bases: TGTGCCAGCAGTCCCCTAGGGACCGAAATCTCCTACAATGAGCAGTTCTTC.

This sequence joins TRBV27 and TRBJ2-1; maybe TRBD1 (6 bases). Germline lookup yields CDR1 MNHEY and CDR2 SMNVEV (reference sequence). The CDR3 is 16 residues long. Trimming took 4 bases from V and 0 from J, leaving 13 bases between them. The CDR3 sequence is CASSSWTESSYNEQFF. CDR3 DNA sequence: TGTGCCAGCAGTTCCTGGACAGAGAGCTCCTACAATGAGCAGTTCTTC.

This clonotype was seen at least ten times. This chain uses TRBV3-1 with TRBJ2-7, with 8 bases matching TRBD1. CDR3 length equals 15 residues. J gave up 0 bases and V 5 bases, and 6 bases lay outside the gene matches. Germline V gene sequence: CDR1 LGHDT, CDR2 YNNKEL (reference sequence). CDR3 amino acids: CASSAGQVNSYEQYF. The DNA for the CDR3 is TGTGCCAGCAGCGCGGGACAGGTTAACTCCTACGAGCAGTACTTC.